This T cell receptor (beta chain) was captured in a study of blood T cell repertoires in COVID-19. Trimming took 4 bases from V and 6 from J; bases not matched to a gene: 12. Germline CDR1 and CDR2: SGHDT and YYEEEE. There are 16 residues in the CDR3. The data were produced by immunoSEQ multiplex PCR, yet TCRdb's version contains in-frame clones alone and is incomplete. The sample includes 400,000 to 500,000 clones, roughly 90% of them seen just once. The material sequenced was PBMCs or T cells enriched from blood (not recorded which). This rearrangement joins TRBV5-6 to TRBJ2-2, with 7 bases identical to TRBD1. This receptor was obtained from a woman in her late teens or twenties who had been exposed to COVID-19. CDR3 residues: CASSHGTDPPPGELFF. DNA for the CDR3: TGTGCCAGCAGCCACGGGACAGATCCACCCCCCGGGGAGCTGTTTTTT.